This TCR beta chain was sequenced for a study of blood T cells in healthy people across ages. CDR3 length equals 11 residues. The V gene's germline CDR1 is DFQATT and CDR2 SNEGSKA (reference sequence). Trimming took 2 bases from V and 11 from J, leaving 12 bases between them. Next came a second PCR, run for about 6 to 11 cycles, which used a sample-barcoded 5' primer along with a J-beta primer mix. Using its own MiXCR run on the 5' RACE reads, TCRdb lists one record per CDR3 protein. This sample has 1.6 million or so distinct CDR3 sequences, with about 35% found just once. The sequenced sample was blood. This TCR was sampled from a woman in her twenties or thirties in good health. The chain combines TRBV20-1 with TRBJ1-1; D may be TRBD1 (6 bases). The CDR3 loop is CSARYRDEAFF. CDR3 in DNA: TGCAGTGCTAGATACAGGGATGAGGCTTTCTTT.